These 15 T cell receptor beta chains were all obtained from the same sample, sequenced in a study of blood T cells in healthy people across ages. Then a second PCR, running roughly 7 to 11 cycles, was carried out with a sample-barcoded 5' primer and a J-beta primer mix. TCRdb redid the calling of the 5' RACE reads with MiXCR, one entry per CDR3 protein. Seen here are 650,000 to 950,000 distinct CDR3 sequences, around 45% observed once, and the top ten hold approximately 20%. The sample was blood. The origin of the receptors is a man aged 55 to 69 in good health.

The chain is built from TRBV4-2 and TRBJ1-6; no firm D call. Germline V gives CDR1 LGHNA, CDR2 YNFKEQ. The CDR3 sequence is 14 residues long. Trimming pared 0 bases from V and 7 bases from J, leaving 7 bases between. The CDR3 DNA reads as TGTGCCAGCAGCCAAGAAACTCCGAATTCACCCCTCCACTTT. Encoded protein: CASSQETPNSPLHF.

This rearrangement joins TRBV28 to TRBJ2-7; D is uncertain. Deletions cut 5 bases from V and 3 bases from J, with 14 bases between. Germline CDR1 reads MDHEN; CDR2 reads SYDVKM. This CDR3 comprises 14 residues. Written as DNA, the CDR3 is TGTGCCAGCAGTCGCGAACTCGACGGCTACGAGCAGTACTTC. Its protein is CASSRELDGYEQYF.

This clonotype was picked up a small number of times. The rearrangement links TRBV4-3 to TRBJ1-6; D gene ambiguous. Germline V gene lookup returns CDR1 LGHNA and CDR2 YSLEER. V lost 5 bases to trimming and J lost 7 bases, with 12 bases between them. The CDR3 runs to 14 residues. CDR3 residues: CASSLDVLNSPLHF. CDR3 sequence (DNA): TGCGCCAGCAGCTTGGACGTTCTAAATTCACCCCTCCACTTT.

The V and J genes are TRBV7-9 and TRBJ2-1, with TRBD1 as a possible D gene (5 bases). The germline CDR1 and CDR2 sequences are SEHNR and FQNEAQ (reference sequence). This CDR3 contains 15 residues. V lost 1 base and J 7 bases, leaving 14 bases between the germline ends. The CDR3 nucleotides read TGTGCCAGCAGCTTAGTGGAGACAGCGTGGAATGAGCAGTTCTTC. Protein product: CASSLVETAWNEQFF.

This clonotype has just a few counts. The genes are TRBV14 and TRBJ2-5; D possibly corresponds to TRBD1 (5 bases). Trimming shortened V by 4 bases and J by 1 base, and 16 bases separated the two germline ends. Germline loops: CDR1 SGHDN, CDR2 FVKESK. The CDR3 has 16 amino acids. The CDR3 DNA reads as TGTGCCAGCAGCCCATACCAGGGAAGAGGCCAAGAGACCCAGTACTTC. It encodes CASSPYQGRGQETQYF.

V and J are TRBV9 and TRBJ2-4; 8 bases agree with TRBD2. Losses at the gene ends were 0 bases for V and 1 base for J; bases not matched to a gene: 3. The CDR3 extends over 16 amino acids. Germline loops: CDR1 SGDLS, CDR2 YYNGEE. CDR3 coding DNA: TGTGCCAGCAGCGTAGAAGCGGGGGTGGCCAAAAACATTCAGTACTTC. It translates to CASSVEAGVAKNIQYF.

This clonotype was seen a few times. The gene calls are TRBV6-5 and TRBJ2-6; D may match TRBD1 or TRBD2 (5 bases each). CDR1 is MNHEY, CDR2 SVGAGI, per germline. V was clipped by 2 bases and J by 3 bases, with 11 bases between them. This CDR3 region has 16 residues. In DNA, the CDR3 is TGTGCCAGCAGTTACGCCGTGGGGGTTGGGGCCAACGTCCTGACTTTC. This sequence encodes CASSYAVGVGANVLTF.

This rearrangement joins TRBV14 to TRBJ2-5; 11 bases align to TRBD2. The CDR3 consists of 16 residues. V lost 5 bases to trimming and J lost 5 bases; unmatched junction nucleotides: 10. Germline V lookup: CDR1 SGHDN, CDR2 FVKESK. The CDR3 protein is CASSYQGLAASETQYF. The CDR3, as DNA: TGTGCCAGCAGCTACCAGGGACTAGCGGCGAGTGAGACCCAGTACTTC.

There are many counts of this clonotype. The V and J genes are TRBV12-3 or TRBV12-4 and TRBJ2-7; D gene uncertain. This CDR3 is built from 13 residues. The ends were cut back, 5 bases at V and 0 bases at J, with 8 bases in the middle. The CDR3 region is CASSKDRSYEQYF. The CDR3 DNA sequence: TGTGCCAGCAGTAAGGACCGCTCCTACGAGCAGTACTTC.

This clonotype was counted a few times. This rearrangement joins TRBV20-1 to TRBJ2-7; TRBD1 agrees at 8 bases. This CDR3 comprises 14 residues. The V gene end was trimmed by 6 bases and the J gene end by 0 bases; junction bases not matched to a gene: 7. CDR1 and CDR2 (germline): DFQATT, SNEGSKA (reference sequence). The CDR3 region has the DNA TGCAGTGCCCTCGACAGGGGTCACTCCTACGAGCAGTACTTC. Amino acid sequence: CSALDRGHSYEQYF.

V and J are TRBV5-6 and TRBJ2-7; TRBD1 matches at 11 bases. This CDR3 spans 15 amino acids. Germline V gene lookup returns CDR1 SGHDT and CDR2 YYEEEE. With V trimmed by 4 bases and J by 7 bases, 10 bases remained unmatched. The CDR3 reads CASSLRDRGIGEQYF. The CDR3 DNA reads TGTGCCAGCAGCCTCCGGGACAGGGGGATAGGAGAGCAGTACTTC. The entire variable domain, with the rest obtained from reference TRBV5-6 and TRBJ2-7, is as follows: DAGVTQSPTHLIKTRGQQVTLRCSPKSGHDTVSWYQQALGQGPQFIFQYYEEEERQRGNFPDRFSGHQFPNYSSELNVNALLLGDSALYLCASSLRDRGIGEQYFGPGTRLTVT.

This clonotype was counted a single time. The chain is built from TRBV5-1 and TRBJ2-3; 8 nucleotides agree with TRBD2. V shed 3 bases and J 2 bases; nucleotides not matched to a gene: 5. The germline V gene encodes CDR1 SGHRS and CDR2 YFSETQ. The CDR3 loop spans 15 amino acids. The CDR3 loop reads CASSSGTRATDTQYF. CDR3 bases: TGCGCCAGCAGCTCCGGGACTAGAGCCACAGATACGCAGTATTTT.

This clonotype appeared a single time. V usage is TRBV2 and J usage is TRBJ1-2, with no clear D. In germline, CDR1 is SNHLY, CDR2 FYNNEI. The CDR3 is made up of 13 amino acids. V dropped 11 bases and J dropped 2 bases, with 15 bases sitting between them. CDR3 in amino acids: CAGGREVNYGYTF. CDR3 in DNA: TGTGCCGGCGGGCGGGAGGTCAACTATGGCTACACCTTC.

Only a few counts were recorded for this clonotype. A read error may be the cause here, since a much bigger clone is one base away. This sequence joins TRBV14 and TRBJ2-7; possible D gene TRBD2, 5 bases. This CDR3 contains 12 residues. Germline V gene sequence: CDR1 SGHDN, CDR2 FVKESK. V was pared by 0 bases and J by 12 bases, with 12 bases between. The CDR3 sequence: CASSQDRGTRYF. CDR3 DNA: TGTGCCAGCAGCCAAGATAGAGGAACTAGGTACTTC.

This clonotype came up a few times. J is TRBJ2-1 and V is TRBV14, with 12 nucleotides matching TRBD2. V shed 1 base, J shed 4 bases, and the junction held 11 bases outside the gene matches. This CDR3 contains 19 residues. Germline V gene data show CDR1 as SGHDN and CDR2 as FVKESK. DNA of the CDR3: TGTGCCAGCAGCCAAGTTTTACTAGCGGGGGGCCACAGTTACAATGAGCAGTTCTTC. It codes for CASSQVLLAGGHSYNEQFF. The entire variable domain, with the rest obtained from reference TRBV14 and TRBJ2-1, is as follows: EAGVTQFPSHSVIEKGQTVTLRCDPISGHDNLYWYRRVMGKEIKFLLHFVKESKQDESGMPNNRFLAERTGGTYSTLKVQPAELEDSGVYFCASSQVLLAGGHSYNEQFFGPGTRLTVL.